The 6 T cell receptor beta chains in this list originate from one sample, sequenced in a study of molecular identifiers for immune sequencing clone quantification. One entry per CDR3 protein, called by TCRdb with MiXCR from the PCR reads. The data contain approximately 550,000 distinct CDR3 sequences, over 20% of them singletons. The sequenced sample consisted of naive CD8+ T cells from blood, with Jurkat cell RNA spiked in. The subset was: FACS-sorted CD8+CD4-CCR7+CD45RA+ naive T cells. Receptor source: a human donor in good health. Some libraries in this study had Jurkat cell RNA spiked in.

On this clonotype: A much larger clone lies one base from this, so it may be a read error. This chain uses TRBV4-3 with TRBJ2-5, with TRBD1 matching 7 bases. The junction had 12 bases not matched to a gene; V was cut back by 1 base and J by 10 bases. The germline gives CDR1 LGHNA, CDR2 YSLEER. The CDR3 is 15 residues long. The CDR3 DNA is TGCGCCAGCAGCCAAGCCTGCAGCTTCCAGGGGGACCAGTACTTC. Translating gives CASSQACSFQGDQYF.

The chain combines TRBV6-2 or TRBV6-3 with TRBJ2-7; 8 bases agree with TRBD1. The CDR3 totals 16 residues. Germline values: CDR1 MNHEY, CDR2 SVGEGT. J gave up 1 base and V 2 bases, and 7 bases lay outside the gene matches. This CDR3 reads CASSYDRDRLSYEQYF. CDR3 nucleotides: TGTGCCAGCAGTTACGACCGGGACAGGTTATCCTACGAGCAGTACTTC.

V gene TRBV28 combines with J gene TRBJ2-7; D remains unclear. Trimming took 6 bases from V and 3 from J, leaving 12 bases between them. The CDR3 has 13 amino acids. Germline values: CDR1 MDHEN, CDR2 SYDVKM. The CDR3 here is CASSSGNNYEQYF. The CDR3 region has the DNA TGTGCCAGCAGCTCCGGAAATAACTACGAGCAGTACTTC.

Ten or more counts support this clonotype. The rearrangement joins TRBV7-9 to TRBJ2-6; tentative D call: TRBD1 (5 bases). Germline V gene sequence: CDR1 SEHNR, CDR2 FQNEAQ (reference sequence). V was cut by 5 bases and J by 4 bases, with 9 bases left in between. The CDR3 is made up of 14 amino acids. The CDR3 sequence: CASSPREGANVLTF. DNA of the CDR3: TGTGCCAGCAGCCCCAGGGAAGGGGCCAACGTCCTGACTTTC.

The table lists this clonotype with a few counts. The chain is built from TRBV6-5 and TRBJ2-7, with TRBD1 identical over 9 bases. The CDR3 runs 16 residues. Germline-derived CDR1 and CDR2 are MNHEY and SVGAGI. V was clipped by 0 bases and J by 3 bases; unmatched bases: 6. CDR3 residues: CASSYSKSTGGYEQYF. CDR3 in DNA: TGTGCCAGCAGTTACTCGAAATCGACAGGGGGCTACGAGCAGTACTTC.

V is TRBV30 and J is TRBJ1-6, with 7 bases that match TRBD1. The CDR3 contains 15 residues. J gave up 8 bases and V 2 bases, and 9 bases lay outside the gene matches. Germline lookup yields CDR1 GTSNPN and CDR2 SVGIG (reference sequence). The CDR3 here is CAWSPRGGGYSPLHF. CDR3 nucleotides: TGTGCCTGGAGTCCCAGGGGGGGCGGTTATTCACCCCTCCACTTT.